The present entry profiles one T cell receptor beta chain with its context. The clone's antigen remains unknown. Base qualities are not recorded, but no much larger clone differs from it by a single base. This sample was taken from a study of CD8 T cells in Susac syndrome (dated by TCRdb to the late 2010s). General notes on the study: Of the Susac syndrome patients who were sequenced, under 10 were in clinical remission while roughly 6 had clinically active disease. At the time of blood withdrawal, Susac syndrome patients were either therapy-naive, taking corticosteroids (with some also receiving IVIg), or on IVIg alone. The clonality of the CD8+ T cell repertoire was compared across about 12 healthy donors, some 14 Susac syndrome patients and 15 multiple sclerosis patients. Whether CD8+ T cell activation and differentiation in Susac syndrome was antigen driven was tested using repertoire sequencing. Points the paper makes about the study in general: Susac syndrome CD8+ repertoires showed clonal expansion, highest in CD8+ TEMRA cells and greater in clinically active than remitting patients. The TCR sequencing and HLA analysis was acknowledged to have included a relatively small number of individuals. Looking at Susac-specific public clones, the researchers identified about 15 in the total CD8+ repertoire and 4 or 5 in the CD8+ TEMRA repertoire.

Clipping removes 4 bases from V and 1 base from J, with 11 as the unmatched junction base count. Measured from the cysteine to the phenylalanine, the CDR3 is 17 residues long. The DNA shown is the 51-base CDR3, in frame from base 1. For CDR1 and CDR2, the germline V gene (reference sequence) lists PRHDT and FYEKMQ. High-throughput TCR beta sequencing profiled peripheral blood CD8+ and CD4+ T cells from healthy donors, Susac syndrome patients and multiple sclerosis patients. Recently defined diagnostic criteria for definite or probable disease were met by the Susac syndrome patients. Bulk CD8+ and CD4+ T cells were purified by magnetic negative isolation, while CD8+ TEMRA cells were enriched using FACS. Blood was drawn into EDTA tubes, processed within 24 hours, and PBMCs were isolated by density gradient centrifugation. PBMCs intended for TCR sequencing were cryopreserved in liquid nitrogen and thawed later in a water bath at 37 degrees C. A purity of at least 90% was achieved for sorted or isolated CD4+, CD8+ and CD8+ TEMRA cells.

RNA was extracted with the RNeasy kit and 0.5 to 1 ug was reverse transcribed using random hexamers. TCR beta CDR3 regions were amplified with the immunoSEQ multiplex PCR assay covering 54 Vbeta and 13 Jbeta segments. PCR amplification bias was corrected by using a synthetic template baseline for primer optimization and computational correction. In the authors' own workflow: Only productive sequences were kept, with reads annotated to V, D and J genes according to IMGT and analyzed in immunoSEQ Analyzer. To calculate clonality, Shannon entropy was normalized by log2 of the number of productive unique sequences and then subtracted from one. Public and private clones were assessed among the 100 most prevalent clones of each patient and control. Clones were defined as Susac-specific when absent from the healthy and MS cohorts, from about 970 published viral clones and from other ImmuneACCESS disease sequences. Using fastp trimming at Q25 and MiXCR clonotype assembly, TCRdb reanalyzed the public sequencing data and kept in-frame beta chains. Each entry is one CDR3 protein sequence, shown with its most common DNA and genes. The authors' filters were not applied to this entry. In this sample the table shows about 130,000 distinct CDR3 sequences, around 96% of which occur a single time. Of the sample, around 0.2% falls within the top ten clones.

The sequence is built from TRBV13 and TRBJ1-1, and TRBD1 matches 8 of the central bases. The sequence derives from a human donor with Susac syndrome. The sequencing sample was made of CD8+ T cells from PBMCs. For the CDR3, the sequence is CASSSEFSGTGNTEAFF. The DNA is TGTGCCAGCAGCTCAGAATTTTCCGGGACAGGGAACACTGAAGCTTTCTTT. Where the CDR3 stops, the reference TRBV13 and TRBJ1-1 genes take over; the full variable domain is AAGVIQSPRHLIKEKRETATLKCYPIPRHDTVYWYQQGPGQDPQFLISFYEKMQSDKGSIPDRFSAQQFSDYHSELNMSSLELGDSALYFCASSSEFSGTGNTEAFFGQGTRLTVV.